Presented here are 13 T cell receptor beta chains from one specimen sequenced in a study of shared clonotypes between healthy human individuals. Generated by immunoSEQ multiplex PCR, the TCRdb table keeps only in-frame clones and is missing some. The profile shows under 2.5 million clones, roughly 90% of them singletons. The sequencing sample was made of naive CD4+ T cells from PBMCs. Subset described: CD45RA+ positively selected. The source of these receptors is a man aged 18 to 29 in good health. Some clones in this sample may be carry-over from other donors' samples.

V usage is TRBV9 and J usage is TRBJ1-1; 8 bases map to TRBD1. V dropped 0 bases and J dropped 5; count of bases not matched to a gene: 3. The CDR3 loop spans 14 amino acids. The germline CDR1 and CDR2 sequences are SGDLS and YYNGEE. The CDR3 region has the DNA TGTGCCAGCAGCGTAGGGGACAGGCCGACTGAAGCTTTCTTT. Its translation: CASSVGDRPTEAFF.

V usage is TRBV6-5 and J usage is TRBJ2-3; 11 bases match TRBD2. Germline CDR1 is MNHEY and CDR2 is SVGAGI. The CDR3 is made up of 15 amino acids. With V trimmed by 7 bases and J by 3 bases, 6 bases remained unmatched. CDR3 bases: TGTGCCAGCACAACTAGCGGGAGTTTTACAGATACGCAGTATTTT. Its protein is CASTTSGSFTDTQYF.

V usage is TRBV9 and J usage is TRBJ2-5; D could derive from TRBD1 or TRBD2 (5 bases each). Germline V gene data show CDR1 as SGDLS and CDR2 as YYNGEE. V was shortened by 0 bases and J by 5 bases, with 14 bases between the two germline ends. The CDR3 runs 15 residues. CDR3 DNA: TGTGCCAGCAGCGTAGCCCGGGACGGATTTGAGACCCAGTACTTC. It yields the protein CASSVARDGFETQYF. Full variable domain (outside the CDR3, taken from reference TRBV9 and TRBJ2-5): DSGVTQTPKHLITATGQRVTLRCSPRSGDLSVYWYQQSLDQGLQFLIQYYNGEERAKGNILERFSAQQFPDLHSELNLSSLELGDSALYFCASSVARDGFETQYFGPGTRLLVL.

The J gene is TRBJ2-7, the V gene TRBV28, with TRBD2 matching over 12 bases. The CDR3 spans 14 residues. V shed 10 bases, J shed 6 bases, and the junction held 10 bases outside the gene matches. Germline V lookup: CDR1 MDHEN, CDR2 SYDVKM. CDR3 sequence (DNA): TGTGCCACCGTGACTAGCGGGAGCCCCCGCGAGCAGTACTTC. It codes for CATVTSGSPREQYF.

This clone showed up just once. The rearrangement links TRBV25-1 to TRBJ2-3; 9 positions match TRBD1. The CDR3 contains 16 residues. Trimming at V came to 6 bases and at J to 6 bases, leaving 13 bases not matched to a gene. The germline V gene encodes CDR1 MGHDK and CDR2 SYGVNS. The CDR3 DNA is TGTGCCAGCAGCCCCCGCGGTGGGACAGGGACGGATACGCAGTATTTT. Translation: CASSPRGGTGTDTQYF.

The chain has TRBV28 and TRBJ2-3; D is perhaps TRBD2 (6 bases). Looked up from germline, CDR1 is MDHEN and CDR2 is SYDVKM. V was trimmed by 7 bases and J by 9 bases, leaving 14 bases between them. This CDR3 has 12 amino acids. The CDR3 nucleotides read TGTGCCAGCACCCTTAGCGGAAGAACGCAGTATTTT. Translated: CASTLSGRTQYF.

This rearrangement joins TRBV7-3 to TRBJ1-5; D possibly corresponds to TRBD1 (6 bases). V dropped 6 bases and J dropped 2 bases, with 35 bases sitting between them. CDR3 length: 22 amino acids. Germline V CDR1 and CDR2: SGHTA, FQGTGA. The DNA for the CDR3 is TGTGCCAGCAGACCCCATTTGTTCGGGCCGGGACATCCGGCGTGGCGCAATCAGCCCCAGCATTTT. Amino acids: CASRPHLFGPGHPAWRNQPQHF.

The rearrangement links TRBV25-1 to TRBJ1-3; D ambiguous. V shed 1 base and J shed 1 base, with 5 bases lying between them. Per the germline V gene, CDR1 is MGHDK and CDR2 is SYGVNS. The CDR3 consists of 14 residues. The CDR3 spells CASSELASGNTIYF. As DNA, the CDR3 is TGTGCCAGCAGTGAATTGGCTTCTGGAAACACCATATATTTT.

This clone showed up just a few times. The CDR3 coding sequence is TGTGCCAGCAGGCAGACAGGGGGCACTGAAGCTTTCTTT. Its protein product is CASRQTGGTEAFF. J is TRBJ1-1 and V is TRBV6-1; 9 bases line up with TRBD1. The ends lost 6 bases at V and 4 bases at J; junction bases unmatched: 3. The CDR3 contains 13 residues. The germline gives CDR1 MNHNS, CDR2 SASEGT.

This clone has a single count. The gene calls are TRBV2 and TRBJ1-5, with 10 positions matching TRBD1. CDR1 SNHLY and CDR2 FYNNEI come from the germline V gene. Trimming at V came to 4 bases and at J to 9 bases, leaving 12 bases not matched to a gene. This CDR3 contains 16 residues. This chain's CDR3 is CASSGETGGAQAPQHF. The CDR3 coding sequence is TGTGCCAGCAGTGGGGAGACAGGGGGCGCCCAGGCGCCCCAGCATTTT.

The rearrangement uses TRBV28 and TRBJ1-1; 8 nucleotides match TRBD1. Germline loops: CDR1 MDHEN, CDR2 SYDVKM. V shed 7 bases, J shed 6 bases, and the junction held 19 bases outside the gene matches. The CDR3 extends over 17 amino acids. The CDR3 DNA sequence: TGTGCCAGCACCCTCCCCCTGGGGCAGGGGGCGGCGGCTGAAGCTTTCTTT. It translates to CASTLPLGQGAAAEAFF.

The V call is TRBV28, the J call TRBJ1-1, with 9 bases that match TRBD1. Germline V gene data show CDR1 as MDHEN and CDR2 as SYDVKM. This CDR3 is 19 amino acids long. V shed 9 bases and J 2 bases; nucleotides not matched to a gene: 22. CDR3 loop: CASPNLPDRGWESNTEAFF. The CDR3 region has the DNA TGTGCCAGTCCCAATTTACCCGACAGGGGGTGGGAAAGTAACACTGAAGCTTTCTTT.

This clone was seen only once. V and J are TRBV7-9 and TRBJ1-1, with 9 bases matching TRBD1. The ends lost 2 bases at V and 7 bases at J; junction bases unmatched: 11. Germline V gene sequence: CDR1 SEHNR, CDR2 FQNEAQ (reference sequence). The CDR3 extends over 16 amino acids. In DNA, the CDR3 is TGTGCCAGCAGCTTAACACAGGGGGCGCGAAGAAGTGAAGCTTTCTTT. This translates into CASSLTQGARRSEAFF.